These 9 T cell receptor beta chains were all obtained from the same sample, sequenced in a study of OX40 agonist ivuxolimab in advanced cancers. Produced via immunoSEQ multiplex PCR; TCRdb's table is partial and in-frame only. The data contain approximately 75,000 clones, more than 75% of them singletons. This material consisted of CD4+ or CD8+ T cells sorted from blood, taken in a trial of the OX40 agonist ivuxolimab. The origin of the receptors is an adult with an advanced solid tumor such as melanoma, head and neck, liver or kidney cancer.

Only a few counts were recorded for this clone. The chain uses TRBV19 and TRBJ2-5; D might be TRBD1 or TRBD2, each matching 5 bases. The germline V gene encodes CDR1 LNHDA and CDR2 SQIVND (reference sequence). Trimming shortened V by 0 bases and J by 5 bases, and 10 bases separated the two germline ends. The CDR3 covers 14 residues. This CDR3 reads CASSIERGGETQYF. The CDR3 DNA sequence: TGTGCCAGTAGTATAGAGAGGGGTGGGGAGACCCAGTACTTC.

This sequence joins TRBV9 and TRBJ2-3, with TRBD2 matching 7 bases. V dropped 3 bases and J dropped 7; count of bases not matched to a gene: 14. In germline, CDR1 is SGDLS, CDR2 YYNGEE. The CDR3 consists of 16 residues. The CDR3 here is CASSAKLAGELYTQYF. CDR3 nucleotide sequence: TGTGCCAGCAGCGCCAAGCTGGCGGGAGAATTATATACGCAGTATTTT. Variable domain in full (rest from reference TRBV9 and TRBJ2-3): DSGVTQTPKHLITATGQRVTLRCSPRSGDLSVYWYQQSLDQGLQFLIQYYNGEERAKGNILERFSAQQFPDLHSELNLSSLELGDSALYFCASSAKLAGELYTQYFGPGTRLTVL.

The chain carries TRBV7-9 and TRBJ1-4; TRBD1 agrees at 7 bases. The trim removed 3 bases at V and 0 bases at J, leaving 4 bases unmatched. The germline V gene encodes CDR1 SEHNR and CDR2 FQNEAQ (reference sequence). CDR3 length: 16 amino acids. CDR3 sequence reads: CASSLGTAATNEKLFF. DNA of the CDR3: TGTGCCAGCAGCTTGGGGACAGCAGCAACTAATGAAAAACTGTTTTTT.

V usage is TRBV5-4 and J usage is TRBJ1-2; 10 nucleotides align to TRBD1. The ends lost 5 bases at V and 2 bases at J; junction bases unmatched: 9. This CDR3 has 16 amino acids. Germline V lookup: CDR1 SGHNT, CDR2 YYREEE (reference sequence). The CDR3 DNA reads as TGTGCCAGCAGAACCGGGACAGGGGCGGGGAACTATGGCTACACCTTC. Protein sequence: CASRTGTGAGNYGYTF.

A single count supports this clone. V is TRBV29-1 and J is TRBJ1-1, with D hard to call. The CDR3 contains 14 residues. V was trimmed by 0 bases and J by 10 bases, leaving 18 bases between them. CDR1 SQVTM and CDR2 ANQGSEA come from the germline V gene. CDR3 loop: CSVEDRSEWEGAFF. The CDR3, as DNA: TGCAGCGTTGAAGACAGGTCGGAGTGGGAGGGAGCTTTCTTT.

The chain uses TRBV15 and TRBJ1-2; the D gene is possibly TRBD1 (5 bases). V dropped 0 bases and J dropped 4 bases, with 9 bases sitting between them. The CDR3 sequence is 14 residues long. Looked up from germline, CDR1 is LNHNV and CDR2 is YYDKDF (reference sequence). In DNA, the CDR3 is TGTGCCACCAGCAGAGAGGAGGGGACCTATGGCTACACCTTC. Encoded protein: CATSREEGTYGYTF.

Turning to this clone: A junction end diverges from the germline sequence, so it may reflect a read error. Written as DNA, the CDR3 is TGCGCCAGCAGATTGGGGTCCCAGTACCAAGAGACCCAGTACTTC. Residues: CASRLGSQYQETQYF. The gene calls are TRBV5-1 and TRBJ2-5; D gene uncertain. The CDR3 covers 15 residues. The germline V gene encodes CDR1 SGHRS and CDR2 YFSETQ.

V is TRBV27 and J is TRBJ1-5, with a tentative D call TRBD1 (6 bases). V was shortened by 5 bases and J by 3 bases, with 14 bases between the two germline ends. Germline-derived CDR1 and CDR2 are MNHEY and SMNVEV (reference sequence). CDR3 length equals 15 residues. Here the CDR3 reads CASSLSGQLNQPQHF. As DNA, the CDR3 is TGTGCCAGCAGTCTGTCCGGACAGCTCAATCAGCCCCAGCATTTT.

This chain connects TRBV9 to TRBJ2-6; no firm D call. The germline V and J ends were trimmed by 4 bases and 0 bases, with 14 bases remaining between them. The CDR3 runs 17 residues. Germline CDR1 reads SGDLS; CDR2 reads YYNGEE. CDR3 region: CASSSRRIYSGANVLTF. In nucleotides, the CDR3 is TGTGCCAGCAGCTCGCGACGGATATACTCTGGGGCCAACGTCCTGACTTTC.